The 5 T cell receptor beta chains below all came from one sample that was sequenced in a study of cytomegalovirus exposure and HLA in healthy donors. In the PCR, 60 Vbeta and 13 Jbeta primers were used. The repertoire was sequenced with immunoSEQ multiplex PCR; TCRdb's copy has only in-frame clones and lacks some. The sample records under 200,000 clones, less than 90% being singletons. Sequenced sample: PBMCs. The source is a woman aged 45-60 years in good health and CMV-seropositive.

The rearrangement joins TRBV15 to TRBJ2-3; 11 bases align to TRBD2. With 3 bases clipped from V and 3 bases from J, the junction kept 8 bases outside the gene matches. The germline gives CDR1 LNHNV, CDR2 YYDKDF (reference sequence). The CDR3 is made up of 17 amino acids. Here the CDR3 DNA reads TGTGCCACCAGCAGGTTGCTAGCGGGAGGTGGGACAGATACGCAGTATTTT. Translating gives CATSRLLAGGGTDTQYF.

The genes are TRBV5-3 and TRBJ1-5; 9 nucleotides agree with TRBD1. TRBV5-3 is labeled an ORF, and its function is uncertain. J was trimmed by 4 bases and V by 5 bases; bases with no gene match: 7. The CDR3 extends over 15 amino acids. For the CDR3, the DNA is TGTGCCAGAAGTAATTTAGGACAGGGGAATCAGCCCCAGCATTTT. It encodes CARSNLGQGNQPQHF.

V is TRBV11-2 and J is TRBJ2-1, with D perhaps TRBD1 (6 bases). The CDR3 contains 17 residues. Germline V gene sequence: CDR1 SGHAT, CDR2 FQNNGV. Trimming pared 0 bases from V and 6 bases from J, leaving 18 bases between. This chain's CDR3 is CASSLESQGRLFNEQFF. The CDR3 DNA is TGTGCCAGCAGCTTAGAGTCCCAGGGGAGACTGTTCAATGAGCAGTTCTTC.

To note about this clone: Other DNA sequences in this sample translate to the same CDR3. The chain couples TRBV5-1 to TRBJ2-1; D call uncertain. Germline CDR1 is SGHRS and CDR2 is YFSETQ. This CDR3 is built from 14 residues. With 0 bases removed from V and 5 bases from J, the gap between germline ends came to 9 bases. The CDR3 is CASSLAGGNNEQFF. CDR3 sequence (DNA): TGCGCCAGCAGCTTGGCCGGCGGAAACAATGAGCAGTTCTTC. The full variable domain, with the rest looked up from reference TRBV5-1 and TRBJ2-1, is KAGVTQTPRYLIKTRGQQVTLSCSPISGHRSVSWYQQTPGQGLQFLFEYFSETQRNKGNFPGRFSGRQFSNSRSEMNVSTLELGDSALYLCASSLAGGNNEQFFGPGTRLTVL.

In its sample, this clone was seen once. V usage is TRBV19 and J usage is TRBJ1-1; D gene ambiguous. The CDR3 loop spans 13 amino acids. Germline CDR1 reads LNHDA; CDR2 reads SQIVND (reference sequence). Trimming left V 4 bases short and J 3 bases short, with 9 bases between. This CDR3 reads CASSSTADTEAFF. For the CDR3, the DNA is TGTGCCAGTAGTAGCACAGCTGACACTGAAGCTTTCTTT.